This T cell receptor (beta chain) originates from a study of blood T cell repertoires in COVID-19. Study-wide context: Whether acute or convalescent, the COVID-19 samples came from the United States, Italy and Spain.

The Seattle patients, enrolled during active infection, were followed longitudinally. This clone showed up just a few times. As originally analysed: By means of reference gene primer amplification, nucleated cell counts were estimated. Assay: immunoSEQ multiplex PCR; the TCRdb copy retains only in-frame clones and omits some. V and J calls plus clone size are reproduced from that table; the DNA served to infer D and trimming. The top ten clones hold 5.5% to 8% of a sample with about 160,000 clones, under 85% of them seen once. The germline CDR1 and CDR2 sequences are MDHEN and SYDVKM. V dropped 2 bases and J dropped 5; count of bases not matched to a gene: 5. The length of the CDR3 is 15 residues.

Sequences were obtained from peripheral blood. The chain uses TRBV28 and TRBJ2-1; 8 nucleotides match TRBD2. This receptor was identified in a man at least 80 years old with COVID-19, enrolled during active disease. DNA for the CDR3: TGTGCCAGCAGTTTAGCGGGGGGCTATCACAATGAGCAGTTCTTC. Its protein is CASSLAGGYHNEQFF.